Listed here are 27 T cell receptor beta chains from one sample, sequenced in a study of spatial heterogeneity in lung cancer. Time point denoted: sample taken at primary tumor resection. TCRdb itself ran the 5' RACE reads through MiXCR, one entry per CDR3 protein. The table has tens of thousands of distinct CDR3 sequences, about 7% seen once. Here the sequenced sample was PBMCs, taken at surgery. The receptor source for this set is a male donor with early-stage non-small cell lung cancer.

This clonotype was recorded at least ten times. V is TRBV28 and J is TRBJ2-2; no definite D call. Deletions cut 2 bases from V and 1 base from J, with 8 bases between. This CDR3 region has 15 residues. Germline V gene data show CDR1 as MDHEN and CDR2 as SYDVKM. CDR3 protein: CASSLPGLNTGELFF. The CDR3 nucleotides are TGTGCCAGCAGTTTACCCGGCCTGAACACCGGGGAGCTGTTTTTT.

The chain employs TRBV2 and TRBJ2-3; D is undetermined. Trimming removed 4 bases from V and 3 bases from J, with 8 bases in between. Per the germline V gene, CDR1 is SNHLY and CDR2 is FYNNEI. The CDR3 contains 13 residues. The CDR3 loop reads CASSVWMTDTQYF. Written as DNA, the CDR3 is TGTGCCAGCAGTGTGTGGATGACAGATACGCAGTATTTT.

The chain uses TRBV20-1 and TRBJ2-7; tentative D call: TRBD1 (5 bases). Trimming took 5 bases from V and 4 from J, leaving 15 bases between them. Germline CDR1 and CDR2: DFQATT and SNEGSKA (reference sequence). This CDR3 is built from 13 residues. The CDR3 here is CSAHRVGHYEQYF. The CDR3 DNA sequence: TGCAGTGCTCACCGAGTTGGACATTACGAGCAGTACTTC.

In its sample, this clonotype was seen a few times. The chain uses TRBV28 and TRBJ2-7, with D perhaps matching TRBD1 or TRBD2 (5 bases each). The germline gives CDR1 MDHEN, CDR2 SYDVKM. This CDR3 has 13 residues. V lost 4 bases and J 3 bases, leaving 10 bases between the germline ends. The CDR3 here is CASSSGRGYEQYF. CDR3 bases: TGTGCCAGCAGTTCGGGGCGAGGCTACGAGCAGTACTTC.

In DNA form, the CDR3 reads TGCAGTGCTAGGGGAGGCCTAGCGGGATTCTACGAGCAGTACTTC. It yields the protein CSARGGLAGFYEQYF. The chain combines TRBV20-1 with TRBJ2-7, with 9 bases matching TRBD2. Germline assignment: CDR1 DFQATT and CDR2 SNEGSKA (reference sequence). The CDR3 is 15 amino acids. The V and J ends lost 3 bases and 3 bases, in that order; junction bases with no gene match: 9.

This clonotype has ten or more counts. V and J are TRBV12-3 or TRBV12-4 and TRBJ2-2; D uncertain. This CDR3 contains 18 residues. V was pared by 8 bases and J by 1 base, with 23 bases between. The CDR3 region has the DNA TGTGCCAGCTCCCCGGAGTCCCTCGGCTGGCAGAACACCGGGGAGCTGTTTTTT. It is translated as CASSPESLGWQNTGELFF.

This clonotype was recorded at least ten times. The chain has TRBV24-1 and TRBJ2-5; the D is unclear. The V and J ends lost 1 base and 0 bases respectively, with 8 bases between them. The CDR3 has 15 amino acids. From germline, CDR1 is KGHDR and CDR2 SFDVKD. This CDR3 is CATSDFSPYQETQYF. The CDR3 nucleotides are TGTGCCACCAGTGATTTCTCCCCCTACCAAGAGACCCAGTACTTC.

V is TRBV6-5 and J is TRBJ2-1; 7 bases agree with TRBD2. V trimming: 8 bases; J trimming: 6 bases; junction bases outside the gene matches: 4. Per germline, CDR1 MNHEY and CDR2 SVGAGI. The CDR3 is 12 residues long. As DNA, the CDR3 is TGTGCCAGCGGTTCTAGCGGCAATGAGCAGTTCTTC. It encodes CASGSSGNEQFF.

The chain is built from TRBV5-5 and TRBJ1-5; TRBD1 might be the D (5 bases). V was trimmed by 5 bases and J by 0 bases, leaving 24 bases between them. Germline CDR1 SGHKS, CDR2 YYEKEE (reference sequence). The CDR3 totals 19 residues. CDR3 sequence (DNA): TGTGCCAGCAGAATATCGCTTCCAGGGTCAAGTAATAGCAATCAGCCCCAGCATTTT. It translates to CASRISLPGSSNSNQPQHF.

This clonotype was detected many times. V is TRBV10-2 and J is TRBJ2-6; no firm D call. This CDR3 has 13 residues. Germline-derived CDR1 and CDR2 are WSHSY and SAAADI. With 6 bases removed from V and 0 bases from J, the gap between germline ends came to 3 bases. CDR3 DNA sequence: TGCGCCAGCAGCGTCTCTGGGGCCAACGTCCTGACTTTC. Translated: CASSVSGANVLTF.

In this sample, this clonotype turned up a few times. The CDR3, as DNA: TGTGCCAGCACGCAGGGGGGGCTTTCCACAGATACGCAGTATTTT. This sequence encodes CASTQGGLSTDTQYF. V gene TRBV12-3 or TRBV12-4 combines with J gene TRBJ2-3; D possibly uses TRBD1 or TRBD2 (7 bases each). CDR3 length: 15 residues. Trimming took off 7 bases at V and 2 bases at J, with 16 bases between the two ends.

This clonotype was seen repeatedly, ten times or more. The chain carries TRBV10-3 and TRBJ2-1; 8 nucleotides agree with TRBD2. The junction had 6 bases not matched to a gene; V was cut back by 6 bases and J by 5 bases. Germline V gives CDR1 ENHRY, CDR2 SYGVKD. CDR3 length equals 14 residues. The CDR3 nucleotides read TGTGCCATCAGGGAGCGGGAGTACGACAATGAGCAGTTCTTC. Translated, it gives CAIREREYDNEQFF.

The chain uses TRBV7-3 and TRBJ2-3; 8 nucleotides line up with TRBD2. This CDR3 has 12 residues. The V segment lost 5 bases and the J segment 8 bases; nucleotides outside the gene matches: 3. Germline loops: CDR1 SGHTA, CDR2 FQGTGA. Written as DNA, the CDR3 is TGTGCCAGCAGCAACACTAGCGGTACGCAGTATTTT. Translated: CASSNTSGTQYF.

The table lists this clonotype with many counts. The CDR3 DNA reads TGTGCCAGCAGGGGAGAAAGCACTGAAGCTTTCTTT. Residues: CASRGESTEAFF. The chain employs TRBV12-3 or TRBV12-4 and TRBJ1-1; D uncertain. Trimming pared 6 bases from V and 4 bases from J, leaving 9 bases between. The CDR3 loop spans 12 amino acids.

This chain connects TRBV2 to TRBJ1-6; no clear D. This CDR3 spans 12 amino acids. CDR1 is SNHLY and CDR2 is FYNNEI in the germline V gene. Trimming removed 3 bases at V and 5 bases at J, with 2 bases between. The CDR3 here is CASSEDNSPLHF. For the CDR3, the DNA is TGTGCCAGCAGTGAGGATAATTCACCCCTCCACTTT.

At least ten counts were recorded for this clonotype. The chain joins TRBV2 to TRBJ1-6, with D uncertain. Trimming pared 0 bases from V and 2 bases from J, leaving 14 bases between. The germline gives CDR1 SNHLY, CDR2 FYNNEI. CDR3 length: 18 residues. Here the CDR3 reads CASSEARGIGTYNSPLHF. The CDR3, as DNA: TGTGCCAGCAGTGAAGCGCGAGGGATTGGAACCTATAATTCACCCCTCCACTTT.

This clonotype occurred many times. This sequence joins TRBV20-1 and TRBJ2-5; D is undetermined. The CDR3 runs to 14 residues. V dropped 7 bases and J dropped 3 bases, with 18 bases sitting between them. Germline CDR1 and CDR2: DFQATT and SNEGSKA (reference sequence). CDR3 DNA: TGCAGTGTAAGGCGCGGACGGGCAGAAGAGACCCAGTACTTC. This codes for CSVRRGRAEETQYF.

This chain joins TRBV20-1 and TRBJ1-1; no definite D call. Germline V gene sequence: CDR1 DFQATT, CDR2 SNEGSKA (reference sequence). V was pared by 3 bases and J by 0 bases, with 14 bases between. The CDR3 is 15 amino acids. The CDR3 DNA reads TGCAGTGCTAGTAGTATTCTTCGGATGAACACTGAAGCTTTCTTT. Its translation: CSASSILRMNTEAFF.

This clonotype was picked up many times. V usage is TRBV7-2 and J usage is TRBJ1-6; D unclear. The V and J ends lost 2 bases and 8 bases respectively, with 19 bases between them. CDR1 and CDR2 from the germline V gene are SGHTA and FQGNSA. The CDR3 covers 17 residues. The DNA for the CDR3 is TGTGCCAGCAGCTTAATAAACCTCGGAACCAAAGATTCACCCCTCCACTTT. It specifies CASSLINLGTKDSPLHF.

This clonotype was recorded a few times. This sequence joins TRBV6-1 and TRBJ1-4; D gene ambiguous. This CDR3 contains 16 residues. In germline, CDR1 is MNHNS, CDR2 SASEGT. V lost 0 bases and J 8 bases, leaving 16 bases between the germline ends. The CDR3 loop reads CASSEARRTVGEKLFF. CDR3 sequence (DNA): TGTGCCAGCAGTGAAGCGCGCCGGACTGTGGGCGAAAAACTGTTTTTT.

Ten or more counts support this clonotype. The V gene is TRBV12-3 or TRBV12-4, the J gene TRBJ2-7, with D tentatively TRBD1 (6 bases). The CDR3 contains 12 residues. The V and J ends lost 4 bases and 6 bases respectively, with 10 bases between them. The CDR3 DNA is TGTGCCAGCAGTTCAACAGGGAGCGAGCAGTACGTC. Amino acids: CASSSTGSEQYV.

In its sample, this clonotype was seen a few times. Being one base from a much bigger clone, this may be a read error. The chain joins TRBV28 to TRBJ1-3; D is ambiguous. V was trimmed by 7 bases and J by 6 bases, leaving 7 bases between them. The CDR3 is 11 amino acids. Germline assignment: CDR1 MDHEN and CDR2 SYDVKM. The CDR3 loop is CASIFKNTIYF. As DNA, the CDR3 is TGTGCCAGCATTTTCAAAAACACCATATATTTT.

In this sample, this clonotype is medium-sized. The rearrangement links TRBV10-3 to TRBJ2-7; possibly TRBD1 for D (5 bases). The CDR3 covers 14 residues. The germline V and J ends were trimmed by 10 bases and 0 bases, with 16 bases remaining between them. Germline CDR1 ENHRY, CDR2 SYGVKD. The CDR3 here is CATHPGFPSYEQYV. CDR3 nucleotide sequence: TGTGCCACCCATCCAGGGTTTCCCTCCTACGAGCAGTACGTC.

The V and J genes are TRBV12-3 or TRBV12-4 and TRBJ2-2; 8 bases agree with TRBD2. The V and J ends lost 2 bases and 4 bases, in that order; junction bases with no gene match: 0. The CDR3 totals 14 residues. The CDR3 sequence: CASSLREGTGELFF. The CDR3 DNA reads as TGTGCCAGCAGTTTACGGGAGGGCACCGGGGAGCTGTTTTTT.

V gene TRBV4-2 combines with J gene TRBJ2-7; TRBD2 matches 15 bases. Germline CDR1 and CDR2: LGHNA and YNFKEQ. With V trimmed by 9 bases and J by 0 bases, 6 bases remained unmatched. CDR3 length: 16 residues. The CDR3: CASGGLAGGSSYEQYF. Here the CDR3 DNA reads TGTGCCAGTGGGGGACTAGCGGGAGGAAGCTCCTACGAGCAGTACTTC.

This clonotype has a handful of counts. This chain joins TRBV10-1 and TRBJ2-1, with 8 bases matching TRBD1. The V gene's germline CDR1 is WNHNN and CDR2 SYGVQD (reference sequence). Germline trimming cut 7 bases from V and 13 bases from J; bases unmatched to any gene: 12. The CDR3 runs to 13 residues. The CDR3 region is CASTQNPGQAQFF. CDR3 bases: TGCGCCAGCACCCAAAATCCGGGACAGGCTCAGTTCTTC.

This clonotype has more than one count but fewer than ten. V is TRBV6-1 and J is TRBJ1-4, with 7 nucleotides matching TRBD1. Losses at the gene ends were 5 bases for V and 3 bases for J; bases not matched to a gene: 9. The CDR3 runs 16 residues. Looked up from germline, CDR1 is MNHNS and CDR2 is SASEGT. The CDR3 DNA is TGTGCCAGCAGTTCGAGAAAGACAGGGTCTAATGAAAAACTGTTTTTT. This codes for CASSSRKTGSNEKLFF.